This T cell receptor beta chain was captured in a study of CD8+ T cells in alopecia areata. V lost 0 bases and J 0 bases, leaving 12 bases between the germline ends. The germline V gene has CDR1 LNHNV and CDR2 YYDKDF (reference sequence). The CDR3 is made up of 17 amino acids. The authors extracted RNA and reverse transcribed it into cDNA as the sequencing template. Sequenced by immunoSEQ multiplex PCR; TCRdb stores in-frame clones only, minus some. The sample has around 190,000 clones, roughly 56% seen once; the top ten hold nearly 5%. Sorting separated CD4+ and CD8+ T cells out of PBMCs. The receptor's source is a human donor in good health. What was sequenced was CD8+ T cells sorted from blood. The chain carries TRBV15 and TRBJ2-1; the D call may be TRBD1 or TRBD2 (5 bases each). Here the CDR3 DNA reads TGTGCCACCAGCAGAGACCCCGGGGCCAGCTCCTACAATGAGCAGTTCTTC. Its protein is CATSRDPGASSYNEQFF. Complete variable domain (other parts from reference TRBV15 and TRBJ2-1): DAMVIQNPRYQVTQFGKPVTLSCSQTLNHNVMYWYQQKSSQAPKLLFHYYDKDFNNEADTPDNFQSRRPNTSFCFLDIRSPGLGDTAMYLCATSRDPGASSYNEQFFGPGTRLTVL.